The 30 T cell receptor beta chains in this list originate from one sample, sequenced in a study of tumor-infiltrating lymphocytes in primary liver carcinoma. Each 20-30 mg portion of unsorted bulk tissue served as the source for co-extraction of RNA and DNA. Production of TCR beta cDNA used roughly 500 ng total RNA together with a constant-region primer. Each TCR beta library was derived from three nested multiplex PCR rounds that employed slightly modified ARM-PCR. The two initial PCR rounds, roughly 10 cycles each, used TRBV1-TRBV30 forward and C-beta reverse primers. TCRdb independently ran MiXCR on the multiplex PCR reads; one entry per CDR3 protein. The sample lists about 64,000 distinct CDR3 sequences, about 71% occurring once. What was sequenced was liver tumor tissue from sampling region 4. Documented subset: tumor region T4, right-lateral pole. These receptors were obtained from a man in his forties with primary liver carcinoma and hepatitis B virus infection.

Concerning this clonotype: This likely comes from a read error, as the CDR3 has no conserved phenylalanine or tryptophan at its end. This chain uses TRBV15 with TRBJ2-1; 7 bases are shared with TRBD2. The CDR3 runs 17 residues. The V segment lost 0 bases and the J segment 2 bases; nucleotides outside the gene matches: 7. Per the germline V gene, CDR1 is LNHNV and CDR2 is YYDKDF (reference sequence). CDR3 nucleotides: TGTGCCACCAGCAGAGATCGGGGCGGGAGCCCCTACAATGAGCAGTTCCTC. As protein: CATSRDRGGSPYNEQFL.

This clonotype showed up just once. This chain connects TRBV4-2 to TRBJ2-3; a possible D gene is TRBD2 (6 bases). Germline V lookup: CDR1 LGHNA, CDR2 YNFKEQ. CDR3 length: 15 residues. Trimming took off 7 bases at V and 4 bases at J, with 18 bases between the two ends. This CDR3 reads CASNPKVGLADTQYF. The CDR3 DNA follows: TGTGCCAGCAACCCTAAGGTGGGACTCGCAGATACGCAGTATTTT.

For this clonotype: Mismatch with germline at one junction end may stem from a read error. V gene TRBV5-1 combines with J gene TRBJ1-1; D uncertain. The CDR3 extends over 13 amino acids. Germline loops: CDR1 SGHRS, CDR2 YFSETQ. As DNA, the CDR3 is TGCGCCAGCAGCTTCGGTCCGAACATTGAAGCTATCTTT. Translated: CASSFGPNIEAIF.

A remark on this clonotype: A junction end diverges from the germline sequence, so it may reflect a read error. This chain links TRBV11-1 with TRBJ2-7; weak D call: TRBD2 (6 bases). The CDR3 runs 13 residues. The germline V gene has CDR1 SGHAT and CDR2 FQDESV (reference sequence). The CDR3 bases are TGTGCCAGCAGCTCCTCGCGGGGTGGCGAGCAGTGCTTC. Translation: CASSSSRGGEQCF.

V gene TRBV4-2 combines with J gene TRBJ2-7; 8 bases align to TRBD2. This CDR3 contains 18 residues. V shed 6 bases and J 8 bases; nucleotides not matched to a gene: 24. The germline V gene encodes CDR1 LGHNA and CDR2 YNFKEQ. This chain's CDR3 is CASSGKAGLVGGPHKQYF. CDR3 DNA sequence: TGTGCCAGCAGTGGAAAAGCGGGACTAGTGGGAGGGCCACACAAGCAGTACTTC.

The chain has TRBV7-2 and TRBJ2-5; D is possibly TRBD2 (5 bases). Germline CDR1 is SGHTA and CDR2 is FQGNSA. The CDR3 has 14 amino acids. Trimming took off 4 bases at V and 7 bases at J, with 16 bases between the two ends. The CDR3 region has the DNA TGTGCCAGCAGCTCACCCCGGGAACGTGTGACCCAGTACTTC. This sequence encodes CASSSPRERVTQYF.

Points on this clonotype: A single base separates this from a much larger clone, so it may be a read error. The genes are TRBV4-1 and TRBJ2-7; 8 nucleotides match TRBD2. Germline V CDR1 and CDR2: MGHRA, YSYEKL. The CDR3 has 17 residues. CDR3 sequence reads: CASSQERSSGALYVQYF. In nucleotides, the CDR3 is TGCGCCAGCAGCCAAGAAAGGAGTAGCGGGGCTCTCTACGTGCAGTACTTC.

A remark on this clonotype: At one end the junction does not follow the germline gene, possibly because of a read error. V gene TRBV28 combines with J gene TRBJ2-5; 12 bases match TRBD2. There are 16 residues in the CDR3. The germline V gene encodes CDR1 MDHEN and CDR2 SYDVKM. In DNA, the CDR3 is TGTGCCAGCAGTGACGCGGGACTAGCGGGTAGGGAGATCCAGTACTTC. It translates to CASSDAGLAGREIQYF.

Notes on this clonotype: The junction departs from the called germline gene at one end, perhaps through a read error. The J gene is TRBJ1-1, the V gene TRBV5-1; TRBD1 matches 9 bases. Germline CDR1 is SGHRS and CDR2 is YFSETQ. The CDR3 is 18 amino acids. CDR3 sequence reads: CARSLRWGQGLLNTEAFF. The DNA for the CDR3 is TGTGCCCGCAGCTTGAGGTGGGGACAGGGACTTCTGAACACTGAAGCTTTCTTT.

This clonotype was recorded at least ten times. CDR3 protein: CAISRENEQFF. CDR3 DNA sequence: TGTGCCATCAGTAGGGAGAATGAGCAGTTCTTC. This chain joins TRBV10-3 and TRBJ2-1; perhaps TRBD2 as D (5 bases). Deletions cut 5 bases from V and 7 bases from J, with 6 bases between. The CDR3 totals 11 residues. CDR1 is ENHRY, CDR2 SYGVKD, per germline.

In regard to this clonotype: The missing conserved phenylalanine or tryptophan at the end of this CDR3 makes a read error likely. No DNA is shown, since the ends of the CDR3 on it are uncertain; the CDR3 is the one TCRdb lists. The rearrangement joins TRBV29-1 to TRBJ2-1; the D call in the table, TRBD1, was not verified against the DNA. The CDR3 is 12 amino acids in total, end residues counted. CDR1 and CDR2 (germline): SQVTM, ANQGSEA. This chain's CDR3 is CSLRQGGNERFI.

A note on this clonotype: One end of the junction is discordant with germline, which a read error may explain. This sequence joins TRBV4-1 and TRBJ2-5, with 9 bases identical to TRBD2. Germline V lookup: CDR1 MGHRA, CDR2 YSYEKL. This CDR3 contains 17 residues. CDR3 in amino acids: CVSSQDQLAGAPETQYF. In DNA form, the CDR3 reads TGCGTCAGCAGCCAAGACCAATTAGCGGGAGCGCCAGAGACCCAGTACTTC.

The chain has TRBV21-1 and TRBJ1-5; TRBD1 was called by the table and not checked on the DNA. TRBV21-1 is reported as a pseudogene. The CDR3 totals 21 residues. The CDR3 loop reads CASSKFGGLIAGEHSNQPQHF. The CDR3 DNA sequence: TGTGCCAGCAGCAAATTTGGGGGCCTAATTGCCGGGGAACATAGCAATCAGCCCCAGCATTTT.

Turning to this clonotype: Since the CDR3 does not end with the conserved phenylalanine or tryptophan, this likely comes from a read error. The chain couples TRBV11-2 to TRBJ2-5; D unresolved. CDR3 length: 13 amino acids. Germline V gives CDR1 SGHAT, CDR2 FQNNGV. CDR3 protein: CTSTLVLEETQYL. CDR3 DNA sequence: TGTACCAGCACCTTAGTTCTGGAAGAGACCCAGTACCTC.

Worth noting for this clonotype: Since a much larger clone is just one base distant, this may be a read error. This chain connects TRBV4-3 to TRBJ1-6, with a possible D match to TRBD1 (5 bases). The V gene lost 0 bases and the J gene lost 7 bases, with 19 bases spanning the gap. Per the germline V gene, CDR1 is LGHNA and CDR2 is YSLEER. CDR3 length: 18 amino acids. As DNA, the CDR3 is TGCGCCAGCAGCCAAGATGTGGGCAGGGTCTCTTTCAATTCACCCCTCCACTTT. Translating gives CASSQDVGRVSFNSPLHF.

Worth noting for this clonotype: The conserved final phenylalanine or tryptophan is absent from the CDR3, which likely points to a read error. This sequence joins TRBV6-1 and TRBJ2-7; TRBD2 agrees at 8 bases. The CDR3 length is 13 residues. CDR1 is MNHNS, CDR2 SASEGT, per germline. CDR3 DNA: TGTACCAGCAATCCCATAGCGGGAAACGAGCAGTACTCC. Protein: CTSNPIAGNEQYS.

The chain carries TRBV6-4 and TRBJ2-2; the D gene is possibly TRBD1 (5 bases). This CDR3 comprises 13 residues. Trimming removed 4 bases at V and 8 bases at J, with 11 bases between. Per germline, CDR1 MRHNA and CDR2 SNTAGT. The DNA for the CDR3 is TGTGCCAGCAGTGTGGAAGGGGCAGGGGAGCTGTTTTTT. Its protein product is CASSVEGAGELFF.

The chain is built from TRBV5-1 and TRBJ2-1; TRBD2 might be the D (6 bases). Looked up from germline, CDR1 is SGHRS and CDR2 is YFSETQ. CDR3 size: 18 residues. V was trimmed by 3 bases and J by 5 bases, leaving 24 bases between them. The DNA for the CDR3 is TGCGCCAGCAGCTCTACCGGACTAACGGGAGTGGTGAACAATGAGCAGTTCTTC. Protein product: CASSSTGLTGVVNNEQFF. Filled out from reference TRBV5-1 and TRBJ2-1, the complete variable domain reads KAGVTQTPRYLIKTRGQQVTLSCSPISGHRSVSWYQQTPGQGLQFLFEYFSETQRNKGNFPGRFSGRQFSNSRSEMNVSTLELGDSALYLCASSSTGLTGVVNNEQFFGPGTRLTVL.

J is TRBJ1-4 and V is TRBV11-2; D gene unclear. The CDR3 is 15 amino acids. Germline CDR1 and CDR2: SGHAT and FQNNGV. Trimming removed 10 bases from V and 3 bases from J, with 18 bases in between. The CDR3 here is CANNLDEFANEKLFF. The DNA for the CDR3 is TGTGCCAACAACTTAGACGAGTTCGCTAATGAAAAACTGTTTTTT.

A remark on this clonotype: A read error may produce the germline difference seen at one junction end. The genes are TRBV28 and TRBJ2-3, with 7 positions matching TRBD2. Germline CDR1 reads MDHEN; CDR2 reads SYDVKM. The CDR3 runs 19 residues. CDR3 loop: CARSLGLRLAVFSTDTQYF. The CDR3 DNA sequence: TGTGCCAGGAGTTTGGGGCTGAGACTAGCAGTTTTTAGCACAGATACGCAGTATTTT.

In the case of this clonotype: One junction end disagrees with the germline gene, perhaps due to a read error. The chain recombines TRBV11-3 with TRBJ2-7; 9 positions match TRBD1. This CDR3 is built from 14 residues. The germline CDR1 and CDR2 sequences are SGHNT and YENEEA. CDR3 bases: TGTGCCACTCGACAGGGGGTGACTTCTTACGAGCGGTACTTC. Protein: CATRQGVTSYERYF.

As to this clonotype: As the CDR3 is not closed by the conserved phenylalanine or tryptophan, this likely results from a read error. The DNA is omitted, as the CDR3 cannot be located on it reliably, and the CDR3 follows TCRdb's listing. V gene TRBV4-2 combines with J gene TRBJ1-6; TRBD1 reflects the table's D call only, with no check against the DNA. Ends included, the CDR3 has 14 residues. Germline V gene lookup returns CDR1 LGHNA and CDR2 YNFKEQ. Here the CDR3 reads CARSTQGNNSPHHS.

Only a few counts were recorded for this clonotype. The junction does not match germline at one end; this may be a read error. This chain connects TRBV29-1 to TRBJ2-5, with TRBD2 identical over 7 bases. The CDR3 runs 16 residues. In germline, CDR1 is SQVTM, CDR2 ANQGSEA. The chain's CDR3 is CSVKPGGLVLEETQYF. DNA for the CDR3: TGTAGCGTTAAACCTGGAGGACTAGTTCTGGAAGAGACCCAGTACTTC.

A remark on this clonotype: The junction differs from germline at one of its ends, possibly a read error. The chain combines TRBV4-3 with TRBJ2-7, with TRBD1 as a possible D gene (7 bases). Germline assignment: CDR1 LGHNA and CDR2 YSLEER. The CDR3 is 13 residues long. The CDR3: CASSRETGYEQCF. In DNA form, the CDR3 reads TGCGCCAGCAGTCGGGAGACAGGGTACGAGCAGTGCTTC.

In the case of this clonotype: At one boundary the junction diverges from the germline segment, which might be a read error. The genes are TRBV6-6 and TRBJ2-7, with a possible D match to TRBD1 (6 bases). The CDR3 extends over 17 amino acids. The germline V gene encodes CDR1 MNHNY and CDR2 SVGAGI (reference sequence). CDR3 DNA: TGCGCCAGCAGTTCCTCGTCGAACCAGGGGCCTACGGACGAGCAGTACTTC. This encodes CASSSSSNQGPTDEQYF.

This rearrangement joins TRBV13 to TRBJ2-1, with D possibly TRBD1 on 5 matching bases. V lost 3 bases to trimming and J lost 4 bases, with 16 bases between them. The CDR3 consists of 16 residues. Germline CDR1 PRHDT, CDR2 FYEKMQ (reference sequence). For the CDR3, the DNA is TGTGCCAGCAGCTTTTTCAGGGATACCCATTACAATGAGCAGTTCTTC. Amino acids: CASSFFRDTHYNEQFF.

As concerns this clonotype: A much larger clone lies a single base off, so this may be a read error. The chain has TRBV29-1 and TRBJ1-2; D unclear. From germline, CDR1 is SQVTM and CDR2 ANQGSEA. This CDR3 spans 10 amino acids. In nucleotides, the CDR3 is TGCGGCGTTGGTGATTATGGCTACACCTTC. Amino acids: CGVGDYGYTF.

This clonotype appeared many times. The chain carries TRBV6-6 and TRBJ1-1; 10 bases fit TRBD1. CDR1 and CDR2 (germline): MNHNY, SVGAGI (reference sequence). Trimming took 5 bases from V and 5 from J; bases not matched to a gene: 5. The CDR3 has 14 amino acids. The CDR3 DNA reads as TGTGCCAGCAGTGGGACAGGGGTAAGGACTGAAGCTTTCTTT. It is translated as CASSGTGVRTEAFF.

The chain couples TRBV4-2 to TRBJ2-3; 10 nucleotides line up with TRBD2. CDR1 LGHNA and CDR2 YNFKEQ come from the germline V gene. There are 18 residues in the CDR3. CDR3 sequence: CVGSQVALLAGATDTQYF. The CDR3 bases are TGTGTCGGCAGTCAAGTGGCGCTTCTAGCGGGAGCGACAGATACGCAGTATTTT.

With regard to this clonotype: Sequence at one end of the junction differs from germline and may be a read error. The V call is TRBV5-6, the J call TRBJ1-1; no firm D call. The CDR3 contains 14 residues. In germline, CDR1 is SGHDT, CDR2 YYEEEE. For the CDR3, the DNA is TGTGCCAGCAGCTTGCAGGACTTGAACACTGAAGCATTCTTT. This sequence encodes CASSLQDLNTEAFF. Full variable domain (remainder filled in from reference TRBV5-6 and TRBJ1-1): DAGVTQSPTHLIKTRGQQVTLRCSPKSGHDTVSWYQQALGQGPQFIFQYYEEEERQRGNFPDRFSGHQFPNYSSELNVNALLLGDSALYLCASSLQDLNTEAFFGQGTRLTVV.